The rows below give T cell receptor beta chains drawn from one sample of a study of T-cell memory formation after mild COVID-19. TCRdb analysed the 5' RACE reads with MiXCR anew, one entry per CDR3 protein. The data hold about 290,000 distinct CDR3 sequences, with less than 20% observed a single time. Sample: PBMCs or a T cell subset sorted from them (not recorded which). The origin of the receptors is a man between 18 and 29 years old who had mild COVID-19 (a few samples of this study predate the infection). Cell type and time point are not known. The CDR3 runs from the conserved cysteine through the conserved F or W. The order of the fields is D gene, J gene, clone size, V gene, CDR3 DNA, CDR3 protein. The D gene is left open where the match is weak. Size is stated for part of the rows, as once, few or many counts, or as a class when the clone is expanded.

D: TRBD2; J: TRBJ2-1; size: many; V: TRBV24-1; DNA: TGTGCCACCAGTGATAGGGTAGCGGGGGCCAACAATGAGCAGTTCTTC; CDR3: CATSDRVAGANNEQFF
D: TRBD2; J: TRBJ2-3; size: few; V: TRBV27; DNA: TGTGCCAGCAGTCCCGGGACTAGCCCCCGGCGCACAGATACGCAGTATTTT; CDR3: CASSPGTSPRRTDTQYF
D: -; J: TRBJ2-3; size: -; V: TRBV5-1; DNA: TGCGCCAGCAGCTTGCCCCTGGGCAGGGGCACCACAGATACGCAGTATTTT; CDR3: CASSLPLGRGTTDTQYF
D: -; J: TRBJ2-1; size: -; V: TRBV23-1; DNA: TGCGCCAGCACCCCCCCAGGTCCCAATGAGCAGTTCTTC; CDR3: CASTPPGPNEQFF
D: -; J: TRBJ2-2; size: -; V: TRBV28; DNA: TGTGCCAGCAGTCCAAGACGGAACACCGGGGAGCTGTTTTTT; CDR3: CASSPRRNTGELFF
D: TRBD1; J: TRBJ2-6; size: few; V: TRBV9; DNA: TGTGCCAGCAGCTCGGACAGGGGGGGAGCCTCTGGGGCCAACGTCCTGACTTTC; CDR3: CASSSDRGGASGANVLTF
D: TRBD1; J: TRBJ2-5; size: many; V: TRBV7-9; DNA: TGTGCCAGCAGCTCCTCAGGGACAGGGAACCAAGAGACCCAGTACTTC; CDR3: CASSSSGTGNQETQYF
D: TRBD1; J: TRBJ1-1; size: few; V: TRBV28; DNA: TGTGCCAGCAGTTTCTATGGACAGGATGAAGCTTTCTTT; CDR3: CASSFYGQDEAFF
D: -; J: TRBJ2-1; size: -; V: TRBV7-9; DNA: TGTGCCGCAGACTCCTCCATGTACAATGAGCAGTTCTTC; CDR3: CAADSSMYNEQFF
D: TRBD2; J: TRBJ2-1; size: few; V: TRBV7-3; DNA: TGTGCCAGCAGCTTGTCCCCTAGCGGGGGGGAATGGGACAATGAGCAGTTCTTC; CDR3: CASSLSPSGGEWDNEQFF
D: -; J: TRBJ2-1; size: few; V: TRBV3-1; DNA: TGTGCCAGCTCCGCCAGCTCCTACAATGAGCAGTTCTTC; CDR3: CASSASSYNEQFF
D: -; J: TRBJ2-3; size: few; V: TRBV29-1; DNA: TGCAGCGTCCTGCCACTGGAAGATACGCAGTATTTT; CDR3: CSVLPLEDTQYF
D: -; J: TRBJ2-7; size: -; V: TRBV6-5; DNA: TGTGCCAGCAGTTACTTCAGGGGATACGAGCAGTACTTC; CDR3: CASSYFRGYEQYF
D: TRBD1; J: TRBJ2-3; size: -; V: TRBV24-1; DNA: TGTGCCACCAGTGACCCCCGCAGGGAGGCAGGGGGCGGTTTCACAGATACGCAGTATTTT; CDR3: CATSDPRREAGGGFTDTQYF
D: -; J: TRBJ2-1; size: -; V: TRBV7-9; DNA: TGTGCCAGCAGCTACCGACAGGACAATGAGCAGTTCTTC; CDR3: CASSYRQDNEQFF
D: -; J: TRBJ1-1; size: -; V: TRBV3-1; DNA: TGTGCCAGCAGCCAAGATCACGGGGAAGGCACTGAAGCTTTCTTT; CDR3: CASSQDHGEGTEAFF
D: -; J: TRBJ1-2; size: few; V: TRBV2; DNA: TGTGCCAGCAGTGATCTAGGGGGGAGTGACCTCCTCTATGGCTACACCTTC; CDR3: CASSDLGGSDLLYGYTF
D: -; J: TRBJ1-1; size: -; V: TRBV6-2/TRBV6-3; DNA: TGTGCCAGCAGCTGGGACGGATCGGGGGGCACTGAAGCTTTCTTT; CDR3: CASSWDGSGGTEAFF
D: TRBD2; J: TRBJ2-7; size: -; V: TRBV4-2; DNA: TGTGCCAGCAGCGACACGGGCTCGACTAGCGCCTACGAGCAGTACTTC; CDR3: CASSDTGSTSAYEQYF
D: -; J: TRBJ2-7; size: many; V: TRBV25-1; DNA: TGTGCCAGCAGTCCCTCCGGGGAGGTGGGTGAGCAGTACTTC; CDR3: CASSPSGEVGEQYF
D: TRBD2; J: TRBJ2-1; size: many; V: TRBV5-1; DNA: TGCGCCAGCAGCTTGACAGGGACTAGCGGGGGGCACAATGAGCAGTTCTTC; CDR3: CASSLTGTSGGHNEQFF
D: -; J: TRBJ1-2; size: few; V: TRBV7-2; DNA: TGTGCCAGCAGCTTAGTAGTTCAGAACTATGGCTACACCTTC; CDR3: CASSLVVQNYGYTF
D: TRBD1; J: TRBJ2-5; size: once; V: TRBV5-6; DNA: TGTGCCAGCAGCTCCGAGGGCAGGACAGGGGCCCAGTACTTC; CDR3: CASSSEGRTGAQYF
D: -; J: TRBJ1-6; size: many; V: TRBV20-1; DNA: TGCAGTGCTAGTTTAGGGGTTCCCCTCCACTTT; CDR3: CSASLGVPLHF
D: -; J: TRBJ2-1; size: many; V: TRBV24-1; DNA: TGTGCCACCAGTGACGGCACCCCGGCAGGGCCCACCTACAATGAGCAGTTCTTC; CDR3: CATSDGTPAGPTYNEQFF
D: -; J: TRBJ2-3; size: -; V: TRBV2; DNA: TGTGCCAGCAGACGCACAGGACCTCAGTCTAGCACAGATACGCAGTATTTT; CDR3: CASRRTGPQSSTDTQYF
D: -; J: TRBJ2-3; size: few; V: TRBV19; DNA: TGTGCCAGTAACCCCCGCGTTGGCGATACGCAGTATTTT; CDR3: CASNPRVGDTQYF
D: -; J: TRBJ1-2; size: -; V: TRBV5-1; DNA: TGCGCCAGCAGCTTGGTCCCACCAGTGGCCCCAAATGGCTACACCTTC; CDR3: CASSLVPPVAPNGYTF
D: -; J: TRBJ1-5; size: -; V: TRBV18; DNA: TGTGCCAGCTCACCATATGGGGCGAGGAATCAGCCCCAGCATTTT; CDR3: CASSPYGARNQPQHF
D: TRBD2; J: TRBJ2-1; size: -; V: TRBV7-2; DNA: TGTGCCAGCAGCCGATCCCTCGGGGGGGGGAATGAGCAGTTCTTC; CDR3: CASSRSLGGGNEQFF
D: -; J: TRBJ1-2; size: few; V: TRBV7-2; DNA: TGTGCCAGCAGCGGGAGGGACCTTCACATTAACTATGGCTACACCTTC; CDR3: CASSGRDLHINYGYTF
D: TRBD1; J: TRBJ2-3; size: -; V: TRBV11-2; DNA: TGTGCCAGCAGCCCGAGACAGGGGGATACGCAGTATTTT; CDR3: CASSPRQGDTQYF
D: -; J: TRBJ2-7; size: few; V: TRBV6-6; DNA: TGTGCCAGCAGTTACTCAGAGGGTGCACTCTACGAGCAGTACTTC; CDR3: CASSYSEGALYEQYF
D: -; J: TRBJ1-1; size: -; V: TRBV19; DNA: TGTGCCTGCTCAGGGTATTTGAACACTGAAGCTTTCTTT; CDR3: CACSGYLNTEAFF
D: TRBD1; J: TRBJ2-2; size: -; V: TRBV6-5; DNA: TGTGCCAGCAGTTACTGGGGACAGGGAAATAGGAACACCGGGGAGCTGTTTTTT; CDR3: CASSYWGQGNRNTGELFF
D: TRBD2; J: TRBJ2-1; size: many; V: TRBV5-1; DNA: TGCGCCAGCAGCTTGCCCGGGACTAGCGCAAGGGGTGAGCAGTTCTTC; CDR3: CASSLPGTSARGEQFF
D: -; J: TRBJ1-6; size: many; V: TRBV4-3; DNA: TGCGCCAGCAGCCAAGATTTTGCAGGGTATAATTCACCCCTCCACTTT; CDR3: CASSQDFAGYNSPLHF
D: TRBD1; J: TRBJ2-7; size: many; V: TRBV7-2; DNA: TGTGCCAGCAGTCCGGACAGGGGCAAATACGAGCAGTACTTC; CDR3: CASSPDRGKYEQYF
D: TRBD1; J: TRBJ1-4; size: -; V: TRBV12-3/TRBV12-4; DNA: TGTGCCAGCAGTTTAGGAGGACAGGGGCCATATAATGAAAAACTGTTTTTT; CDR3: CASSLGGQGPYNEKLFF
D: TRBD1; J: TRBJ2-2; size: -; V: TRBV7-6; DNA: TGTGCCAGCAGCATCGGGACAGGGCTAAACACCGGGGAGCTGTTTTTT; CDR3: CASSIGTGLNTGELFF